The clone carrying this T cell receptor (beta chain) came up once. This specimen comes from a study of T cell changes during pregnancy in multiple sclerosis. Sequencing was performed with immunoSEQ multiplex PCR; in TCRdb, only in-frame clones are kept and a portion is missing. The sample lists some 74,000 clones, about 92% occurring once. V lost 3 bases, J lost 7 bases, and 12 bases lay in between. The CDR3 contains 14 residues. Germline V gives CDR1 LGHNA, CDR2 YSLEER. The specimen comprised peripheral blood, sampled before pregnancy. The TCR sequence derives from a female donor with multiple sclerosis, enrolled in a pregnancy study. The J gene is TRBJ1-4, the V gene TRBV4-3, with a weak D call TRBD1 (5 bases). CDR3 DNA sequence: TGCGCCAGCAGCCAGGGGCATCGGAGTGAAAAACTGTTTTTT. Translation gives CASSQGHRSEKLFF.